A single T cell receptor (beta chain) is shown here with its context. Its antigen remains unknown. After constant-region reverse-primer amplification, full-length variable regions underwent semi-nested PCR with Nested Universal Primer A. TCRdb recomputed calls from the 5' RACE reads with MiXCR, one row per CDR3 protein. The sample has several thousand distinct CDR3 sequences, 36% seen once; the top ten hold around 6.6%. Study outcomes and limitations: Tumor Treg TCRs overlapped most with tumor naive CD4+ cells. The larger-cohort validation was restricted to a single TCR beta V-J rearrangement rather than whole repertoires.

The CDR3 is 11 amino acids. Trimming shortened V by 3 bases and J by 12 bases, and 10 bases separated the two germline ends. Per germline, CDR1 SGHRS and CDR2 YFSETQ. Memory CD4+ T cells were sorted as CD4+CD45RO+CD25- cells. The chain combines TRBV5-1 with TRBJ2-1; weak D call: TRBD1 (6 bases). Sequencing was carried out using tumor-infiltrating memory CD4+ T cells sorted from the breast tumor. Subset in this sample: memory CD4+ T cells, CD4+CD45RO+CD25-. This TCR was sampled from a female donor with breast cancer. The CDR3 spells CASSYMDRQFF. The CDR3 DNA reads as TGCGCCAGCAGCTATATGGACAGGCAGTTCTTC. Combining the CDR3 with reference TRBV5-1 and TRBJ2-1 gives the whole variable domain KAGVTQTPRYLIKTRGQQVTLSCSPISGHRSVSWYQQTPGQGLQFLFEYFSETQRNKGNFPGRFSGRQFSNSRSEMNVSTLELGDSALYLCASSYMDRQFFGPGTRLTVL.